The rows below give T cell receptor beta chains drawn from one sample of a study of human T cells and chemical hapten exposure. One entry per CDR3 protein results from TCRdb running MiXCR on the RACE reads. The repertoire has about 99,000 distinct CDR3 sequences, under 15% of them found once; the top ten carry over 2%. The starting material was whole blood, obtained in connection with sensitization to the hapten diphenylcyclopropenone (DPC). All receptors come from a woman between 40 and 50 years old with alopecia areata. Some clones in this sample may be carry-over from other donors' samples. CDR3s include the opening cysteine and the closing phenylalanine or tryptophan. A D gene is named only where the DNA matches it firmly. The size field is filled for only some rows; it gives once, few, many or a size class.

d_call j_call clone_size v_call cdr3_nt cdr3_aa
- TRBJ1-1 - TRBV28 TGTGCCAGCAGGCCTCCCCCAGGACAGATAAACACTGAAGCTTTCTTT CASRPPPGQINTEAFF
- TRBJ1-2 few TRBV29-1 TGCAGCGTGGGGGACTCGGCTCCTTATGGCTACACCTTC CSVGDSAPYGYTF
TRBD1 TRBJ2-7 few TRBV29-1 TGCAGCGTTGTCCCGGGACAGGCCCCCTACGAGCAGTACTTC CSVVPGQAPYEQYF
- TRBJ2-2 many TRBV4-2 TGTGCCAGCAGCCAAGTGGGTCAGATCACCGGGGAGCTGTTTTTT CASSQVGQITGELFF
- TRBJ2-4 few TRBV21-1 TGTGCCAGCAGCACCCTTAGGGGGCGAGGAGGCAAAAACATTCAGTACTTC CASSTLRGRGGKNIQYF
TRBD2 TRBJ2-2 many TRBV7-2 TGTGCCAGCAGCTTTGGGGGAGGGCGGAACACCGGGGAGCTGTTTTTT CASSFGGGRNTGELFF
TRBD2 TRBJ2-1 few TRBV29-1 TGCAGCGTTGGGAGGACGGGGGGGTACGATGAGCAGTTCTTC CSVGRTGGYDEQFF
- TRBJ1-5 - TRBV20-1 TGCAGTGCTAGTGGTAATCAGCCCCAGCATTTT CSASGNQPQHF
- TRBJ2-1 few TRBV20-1 TGCAGCGCAGCCGTTTGGGAATACAATGAGCAGTTCTTC CSAAVWEYNEQFF
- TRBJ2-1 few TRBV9 TGTGCCAGCAGCGTAGCTACTAGTGAGCAGTTCTTC CASSVATSEQFF
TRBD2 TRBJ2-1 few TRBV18 TGTGCCAGCTCACCAACGGGACTAGCGGTAGAGCAGTTCTTC CASSPTGLAVEQFF
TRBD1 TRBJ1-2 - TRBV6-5 TGTGCCAGCAGTTACGTACGGACAGGGGGTAACTATGGCTACACCTTC CASSYVRTGGNYGYTF
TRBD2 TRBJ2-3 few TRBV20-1 TGCAGTGCTAGAGCTTTCGGCGGGAGGGTAGAAGATACGCAGTATTTT CSARAFGGRVEDTQYF
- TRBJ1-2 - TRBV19 TGTGCCAGTAGTATACGACTAAGCTATGGCTACACCTTC CASSIRLSYGYTF
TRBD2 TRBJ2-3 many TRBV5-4 TGTGCCAGCAGCTTCGCGGGAGGGCCAAAAGATACGCAGTATTTT CASSFAGGPKDTQYF
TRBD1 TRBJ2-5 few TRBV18 TGTGCCAGCTCACCGCGGACAGGGGTTGGAGAGACCCAGTACTTC CASSPRTGVGETQYF
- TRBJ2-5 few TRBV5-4 TGTGCCAGCAGCCCGCAACAGGGAGAGACCCAGTACTTC CASSPQQGETQYF
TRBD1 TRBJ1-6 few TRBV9 TGTGCCAGCAGCGTTACACAGGGGGCAAATTCACCCCTCCACTTT CASSVTQGANSPLHF
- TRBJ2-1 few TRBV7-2 TGTGCCAGCAGCTTTCGGTCCAATGAGCAGTTCTTC CASSFRSNEQFF
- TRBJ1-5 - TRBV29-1 TGCAGCGCGGTTGCAGGGTCCGGTCAGCCCCAGCATTTT CSAVAGSGQPQHF
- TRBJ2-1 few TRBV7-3 TGTGCCAGCAGCAGCAGCCGGGACCGCTCCTACAATGAGCAGTTCTTC CASSSSRDRSYNEQFF
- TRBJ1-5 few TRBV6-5 TGTGCCAGCAGTTACTCGGGCAGCGGCAATCAGCCCCAGCATTTT CASSYSGSGNQPQHF
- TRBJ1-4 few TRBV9 TGTGCCAGCAGCGTAGGCGTCCAGGGGGAAAAACTGTTTTTT CASSVGVQGEKLFF
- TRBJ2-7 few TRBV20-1 TGCAGTGCTAGACCCGACACGTTTGGGGACTACGAGCAGTACTTC CSARPDTFGDYEQYF
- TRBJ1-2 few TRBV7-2 TGTGCCAGCAGCCCACGTAGGGGGGACCACTATGGCTACACCTTC CASSPRRGDHYGYTF
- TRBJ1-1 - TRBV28 TGTGCCAGCAGGGCGTCTATGAACACTGAAGCTTTCTTT CASRASMNTEAFF
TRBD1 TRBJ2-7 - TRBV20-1 TGCAGTGCTGCCGGGACAGGGGTCGTTGTCTCCTACGAGCAGTACTTC CSAAGTGVVVSYEQYF
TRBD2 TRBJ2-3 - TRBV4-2 TGTGCCAGCAGCCAAGACGCTCTAGCGGCCACAGATACGCAGTATTTT CASSQDALAATDTQYF
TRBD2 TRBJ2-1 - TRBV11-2 TGTGCCAGCAGCTTAAGATCAGCGGGAGGGCCCCACAATGAGCAGTTCTTC CASSLRSAGGPHNEQFF
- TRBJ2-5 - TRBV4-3 TGCGCCAGCAGCCAAGATCTGGTAGGGGCCGAGACCCAGTACTTC CASSQDLVGAETQYF